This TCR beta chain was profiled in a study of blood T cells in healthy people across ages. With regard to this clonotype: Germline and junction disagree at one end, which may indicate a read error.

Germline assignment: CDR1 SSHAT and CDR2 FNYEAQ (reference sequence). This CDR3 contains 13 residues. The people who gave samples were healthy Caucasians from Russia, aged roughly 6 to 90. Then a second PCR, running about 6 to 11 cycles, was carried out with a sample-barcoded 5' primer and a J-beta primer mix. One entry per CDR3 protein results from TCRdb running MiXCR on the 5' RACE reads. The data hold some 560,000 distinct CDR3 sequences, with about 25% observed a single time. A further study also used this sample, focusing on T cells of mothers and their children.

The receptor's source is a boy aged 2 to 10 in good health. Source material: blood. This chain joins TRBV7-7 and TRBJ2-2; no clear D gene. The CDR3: CASSPANTGELFF. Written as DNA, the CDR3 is TGTGCTAGCAGTCCAGCTAACACCGGGGAGCTGTTTTTT.